Following are 25 T cell receptor beta chains from one sample sequenced in a study of shared clonotypes between healthy human individuals. The assay was immunoSEQ multiplex PCR, and TCRdb's table has in-frame clones only and misses some. Among around 2.5 million clones, roughly 93% were seen once, and the ten largest hold 0.36%. The material sequenced was naive CD4+ T cells from PBMCs. Subset described: CD45RA+ positively selected. All receptors come from a man aged 18 to 35 in good health. Some clones in this sample may be carry-over from other donors' samples.

This sequence joins TRBV4-1 and TRBJ1-5, with a possible D match to TRBD1 (5 bases). This CDR3 comprises 15 residues. From germline, CDR1 is MGHRA and CDR2 YSYEKL. V shed 4 bases and J shed 6 bases, with 16 bases lying between them. In DNA form, the CDR3 reads TGCGCCAGCAGCCTCGGGCTTGCGAGGGGTCAGCCCCAGCATTTT. Its translation: CASSLGLARGQPQHF.

In this sample, this clone turned up once. The V gene is TRBV19, the J gene TRBJ1-2; weak D call: TRBD1 (5 bases). This CDR3 comprises 15 residues. Germline CDR1 LNHDA, CDR2 SQIVND (reference sequence). V was shortened by 3 bases and J by 6 bases, with 17 bases between the two germline ends. For the CDR3, the DNA is TGTGCCAGTAGTATCCGCCTTCGGGGCAGCAATGGCTACACCTTC. Protein: CASSIRLRGSNGYTF.

This clone was observed once. This rearrangement joins TRBV28 to TRBJ2-1; 16 bases are shared with TRBD2. The CDR3 has 16 amino acids. Per germline, CDR1 MDHEN and CDR2 SYDVKM. The V and J ends lost 10 bases and 8 bases, in that order; junction bases with no gene match: 11. Here the CDR3 reads CAITSRGTSGRDEQFF. In DNA, the CDR3 is TGTGCCATCACCTCTAGGGGGACTAGCGGGAGGGATGAGCAGTTCTTC.

The chain combines TRBV9 with TRBJ2-1; 11 bases are shared with TRBD2. Germline V gives CDR1 SGDLS, CDR2 YYNGEE. The CDR3 spans 16 residues. With V trimmed by 3 bases and J by 9 bases, 11 bases remained unmatched. CDR3 loop: CASSETGTSGSREQFF. The CDR3 coding sequence is TGTGCCAGCAGCGAAACGGGAACTAGCGGGAGCCGTGAGCAGTTCTTC.

This chain connects TRBV9 to TRBJ2-6; no firm D call. V lost 4 bases, J lost 4 bases, and 33 bases lay in between. The germline V gene encodes CDR1 SGDLS and CDR2 YYNGEE. The CDR3 loop spans 22 amino acids. The CDR3, as DNA: TGTGCCAGCAGCCACCCAGTCGTAGGCGCAGTCCACCTTATACCCGGGGCCAACGTCCTGACTTTC. Encoded protein: CASSHPVVGAVHLIPGANVLTF.

As for this clone: This sample also contains other DNA sequences that code for the same CDR3. The chain couples TRBV6-5 to TRBJ1-6; 7 bases align to TRBD1. This CDR3 is built from 15 residues. Trimming cost V 2 bases and J 6 bases; bases outside gene matches: 4. The germline gives CDR1 MNHEY, CDR2 SVGAGI. The chain's CDR3 is CASSYGGTVNSPLHF. CDR3 coding DNA: TGTGCCAGCAGTTACGGAGGGACAGTTAATTCACCCCTCCACTTT.

The genes are TRBV5-1 and TRBJ2-1; D remains unclear. CDR3 length: 16 residues. Germline V gene sequence: CDR1 SGHRS, CDR2 YFSETQ. The V end was cut by 0 bases, the J end by 3 bases, with 13 bases between. The CDR3 region has the DNA TGCGCCAGCAGCTTGGCCGGCACCCCCCTCTACAATGAGCAGTTCTTC. Its translation: CASSLAGTPLYNEQFF.

Note on this clone: The sample has other DNA sequences that encode this CDR3 too. The genes are TRBV18 and TRBJ2-7; D call uncertain. Germline V CDR1 and CDR2: KGHSH, LQKENI. V lost 0 bases and J lost 0, with 3 bases in between. The CDR3 runs to 13 residues. CDR3 sequence: CASSPPLSYEQYF. CDR3 bases: TGTGCCAGCTCACCACCGCTCTCCTACGAGCAGTACTTC.

The chain employs TRBV30 and TRBJ1-1; D possibly corresponds to TRBD1 (6 bases). The CDR3 contains 13 residues. Per the germline V gene, CDR1 is GTSNPN and CDR2 is SVGIG (reference sequence). The germline V and J ends were trimmed by 5 bases and 3 bases, with 13 bases remaining between them. Here the CDR3 reads CAWVVGADTEAFF. The CDR3, as DNA: TGTGCCTGGGTGGTGGGGGCGGACACTGAAGCTTTCTTT. Using reference TRBV30 and TRBJ1-1 for the parts outside the CDR3, the full variable domain is SQTIHQWPATLVQPVGSPLSLECTVEGTSNPNLYWYRQAAGRGLQLLFYSVGIGQISSEVPQNLSASRPQDRQFILSSKKLLLSDSGFYLCAWVVGADTEAFFGQGTRLTVV.

This chain links TRBV4-1 with TRBJ2-2; D call uncertain. V dropped 4 bases and J dropped 6 bases, with 21 bases sitting between them. The CDR3 sequence is 17 residues long. CDR1 MGHRA and CDR2 YSYEKL come from the germline V gene. The CDR3 spells CASSPIPKGNNAGELFF. The CDR3 DNA sequence: TGCGCCAGCAGCCCTATCCCAAAGGGTAATAACGCCGGGGAGCTGTTTTTT.

The rearrangement links TRBV14 to TRBJ2-2; D gene uncertain. Trimming left V 4 bases short and J 2 bases short, with 8 bases between. CDR3 length: 14 amino acids. Germline V gives CDR1 SGHDN, CDR2 FVKESK. The CDR3 spells CASSRQLNTGELFF. CDR3 in DNA: TGTGCCAGCAGCCGCCAGCTTAACACCGGGGAGCTGTTTTTT.

The genes are TRBV5-1 and TRBJ2-7, with no clear D. The CDR3 runs to 12 residues. The V end lost 0 bases, the J end lost 5 bases, and 6 bases lay between the germline ends. Germline CDR1 reads SGHRS; CDR2 reads YFSETQ. The CDR3 sequence is CASSLAQNEQYF. CDR3 nucleotides: TGCGCCAGCAGCTTGGCGCAGAACGAGCAGTACTTC.

This clone has just a few counts. The sample carries other DNA sequences with the same CDR3. This chain connects TRBV28 to TRBJ2-3; possibly TRBD1 for D (6 bases). This CDR3 has 14 residues. The V end lost 4 bases, the J end lost 1 base, and 9 bases lay between the germline ends. CDR1 MDHEN and CDR2 SYDVKM come from the germline V gene. CDR3 nucleotide sequence: TGTGCCAGCAGTTCCGGACAGCGCACAGATACGCAGTATTTT. It specifies CASSSGQRTDTQYF.

CDR3: CASSQAFVTGGSSTLHF. The DNA of the CDR3 is TGCGCCAGCAGCCAAGCCTTTGTGACAGGGGGGAGCTCGACCCTCCACTTT. The V gene is TRBV4-3, the J gene TRBJ1-6, with 9 nucleotides matching TRBD1. Looked up from germline, CDR1 is LGHNA and CDR2 is YSLEER. The V and J ends lost 1 base and 14 bases, in that order; junction bases with no gene match: 15. The CDR3 covers 17 residues.

About this clone itself: This CDR3 is also generated by other DNA sequences in the sample. The chain recombines TRBV28 with TRBJ2-7; 9 bases are a match to TRBD1. V was clipped by 5 bases and J by 0 bases; unmatched bases: 5. The length of the CDR3 is 15 residues. Germline values: CDR1 MDHEN, CDR2 SYDVKM. CDR3 amino acids: CASSSRDRASYEQYF. In DNA, the CDR3 is TGTGCCAGCAGTAGCCGGGACAGGGCCTCCTACGAGCAGTACTTC.

This clone was observed a few times. The chain couples TRBV6-1 to TRBJ1-1, with TRBD1 matching over 7 bases. Per germline, CDR1 MNHNS and CDR2 SASEGT. The CDR3 runs 15 residues. V trimming: 7 bases; J trimming: 1 base; junction bases outside the gene matches: 9. CDR3 coding DNA: TGTGCCAGCACTCTACCAAGGACAGGGAACACTGAAGCTTTCTTT. Translating gives CASTLPRTGNTEAFF.

The chain joins TRBV29-1 to TRBJ2-7; 10 bases map to TRBD1. After removal of 0 bases from V and 3 bases from J, the junction contained 5 bases not matched to a gene. The germline V gene has CDR1 SQVTM and CDR2 ANQGSEA. This CDR3 spans 15 amino acids. As DNA, the CDR3 is TGCAGCGTTGAAGATTGGGGACAGGGGAGCTACGAGCAGTACTTC. Its translation is CSVEDWGQGSYEQYF.

A note on this clone: Distinct nucleotide sequences in the sample also encode this CDR3. This rearrangement joins TRBV27 to TRBJ1-1; D might be TRBD1 (5 bases). The V gene lost 5 bases and the J gene lost 1 base, with 14 bases spanning the gap. Germline lookup yields CDR1 MNHEY and CDR2 SMNVEV (reference sequence). This CDR3 has 15 residues. The CDR3 DNA follows: TGTGCCAGCAGTCCTACGGGACGGGCGAACACTGAAGCTTTCTTT. It translates to CASSPTGRANTEAFF.

On this clone itself: The sample carries other DNA sequences with the same CDR3. The chain recombines TRBV4-1 with TRBJ2-7, with 11 positions matching TRBD1. Trimming removed 11 bases from V and 4 bases from J; junction bases left unmatched: 7. CDR1 is MGHRA, CDR2 YSYEKL, per germline. This CDR3 region has 13 residues. The CDR3 bases are TGCGCCTCGCGAGGGACAGGGGGGTACGAGCAGTACTTC. It encodes CASRGTGGYEQYF.

The genes are TRBV19 and TRBJ1-5, with D tentatively TRBD1 (5 bases). CDR3 length equals 13 residues. Trimming removed 5 bases from V and 3 bases from J, with 8 bases in between. CDR1 and CDR2 from the germline V gene are LNHDA and SQIVND (reference sequence). The CDR3, as DNA: TGTGCCAGTAGTCCGGACAACAATCAGCCCCAGCATTTT. Protein: CASSPDNNQPQHF.

The CDR3, as DNA: TGTGCCAGCAGCGGGCTAGCGGCGAACACCGGGGAGCTGTTTTTT. Amino acid sequence: CASSGLAANTGELFF. The chain uses TRBV7-9 and TRBJ2-2; 7 positions agree with TRBD2. Germline lookup yields CDR1 SEHNR and CDR2 FQNEAQ (reference sequence). CDR3 length: 15 residues. With V trimmed by 5 bases and J by 0 bases, 3 bases remained unmatched.

The chain couples TRBV5-1 to TRBJ1-2; 8 nucleotides align to TRBD1. This CDR3 region has 17 residues. The J segment lost 8 bases and the V segment lost 4 bases, leaving 19 bases of the junction unmatched. Germline assignment: CDR1 SGHRS and CDR2 YFSETQ. CDR3 in DNA: TGCGCCAGCAGCCGATCTCCGGAGACAGGGAGGACAGGGGGCTACACCTTC. It yields the protein CASSRSPETGRTGGYTF.

This clone was recorded once. This chain connects TRBV23-1 to TRBJ1-6, with a possible D match to TRBD1 (5 bases). TRBV23-1 is reported as an ORF; its role is uncertain. The CDR3 runs 15 residues. Trimming pared 0 bases from V and 5 bases from J, leaving 8 bases between. The CDR3 here is CASSQSQGHNSPLHF. The CDR3 nucleotides read TGCGCCAGCAGTCAATCTCAGGGACATAATTCACCCCTCCACTTT.

V usage is TRBV28 and J usage is TRBJ2-5, with D perhaps matching TRBD1 or TRBD2 (5 bases each). The CDR3 covers 13 residues. Trimming shortened V by 2 bases and J by 5 bases, and 9 bases separated the two germline ends. The germline gives CDR1 MDHEN, CDR2 SYDVKM. CDR3 loop: CASSLVGPETQYF. CDR3 in DNA: TGTGCCAGCAGTTTAGTGGGACCCGAGACCCAGTACTTC.

As to this clone: One end of the junction varies from germline; a read error may be responsible. The CDR3, as DNA: TGTGCCGGCAGCCAACCGGGACACCGACGGGGTAATGAAAAACTGTTTTTT. This sequence encodes CAGSQPGHRRGNEKLFF. This chain uses TRBV11-3 with TRBJ1-4; TRBD1 might be the D (6 bases). CDR1 and CDR2 (germline): SGHNT, YENEEA. The CDR3 sequence is 17 residues long.